This TCR beta chain was captured by sequencing in a study of T-cell memory formation after mild COVID-19. V lost 0 bases to trimming and J lost 10 bases, with 13 bases between them. The CDR3 sequence is 14 residues long. This clonotype was seen only a few times. Antigen: not known. TCRdb recomputed calls from the 5' RACE reads with MiXCR, one row per CDR3 protein. The table records 350,000 or so distinct CDR3 sequences, approximately 13% of them present only once. Study-wide findings and caveats: A second wave expanding day 15 to 37 was CD4+-biased; contracting clones were balanced.

The chain links TRBV12-3 or TRBV12-4 to TRBJ2-1, with D possibly called TRBD1 or TRBD2 (5 bases each). Sample: PBMCs or a T cell subset sorted from them (not recorded which). The clonotype originates from a man aged 18 to 35 who had mild COVID-19 (a few samples of this study predate the infection). Cell type and time point are not known. The CDR3 DNA follows: TGTGCCAGCAGTTTAGCGGGGGAACAGTCCGAGCAGTTCTTC. It encodes CASSLAGEQSEQFF.